A selection of T cell receptor beta chains follows, all from one sample in a study of PD-1 blockade in classical Hodgkin lymphoma. Here immunoSEQ multiplex PCR was the method, and the copy in TCRdb shows in-frame clones only, minus some. There are 20,000 or so clones in the sample; roughly 80% occur only once, and 7.2% lies in the top ten. The sequenced sample was peripheral blood mononuclear cells (PBMCs), obtained before the fourth cycle of nivolumab. These receptors were obtained from a human donor with classical Hodgkin lymphoma. Both conserved end residues are part of each CDR3. D genes are given only for firm matches. Expanded clones are given a class, and other clones once, few, many or no size at all.

v_call	j_call	d_call	clone_size	cdr3_aa	cdr3_nt
TRBV7-9	TRBJ2-7	NA	NA	CASSPVGPSYEQYF	TGTGCCAGCAGCCCCGTAGGGCCCTCTTACGAGCAGTACTTC
TRBV7-2	TRBJ1-4	TRBD1	NA	CASSPGQGGEKLFF	TGTGCCAGCAGCCCGGGACAGGGTGGTGAAAAACTGTTTTTT
TRBV5-4	TRBJ2-6	NA	once	CASGLGNSVSGANVLTF	TGTGCCAGCGGGTTGGGCAACAGTGTCTCTGGGGCCAACGTCCTGACTTTC
TRBV27	TRBJ2-7	NA	few	CASSSYSYEQYF	TGTGCCAGCAGTTCTTACTCCTACGAGCAGTACTTC
TRBV28	TRBJ2-2	NA	once	CASAFHLSANTGELFF	TGTGCCAGCGCCTTTCATCTCTCCGCGAACACCGGGGAGCTGTTTTTT
TRBV5-5	TRBJ1-4	NA	NA	CASSNVVGGEKLFF	TGTGCCAGCAGCAACGTGGTTGGTGGAGAAAAACTGTTTTTT
TRBV5-6	TRBJ2-6	NA	NA	CASSLIVEVLRSGANVLTF	TGTGCCAGCAGCTTGATTGTTGAGGTCCTACGCTCTGGGGCCAACGTCCTGACTTTC
TRBV19	TRBJ2-5	TRBD2	NA	CASSAGGGIQETQYF	TGTGCCAGTAGTGCCGGGGGGGGAATCCAAGAGACCCAGTACTTC
TRBV9	TRBJ2-7	NA	NA	CASSVAGGNYEQYF	TGTGCCAGCAGCGTAGCCGGGGGCAATTACGAGCAGTACTTC
TRBV7-3	TRBJ2-5	NA	NA	CASSLMAGSQETQYF	TGTGCCAGCAGCTTAATGGCAGGGTCTCAAGAGACCCAGTACTTC
TRBV9	TRBJ2-1	TRBD2	once	CASSVGTSGGADNEQFF	TGTGCCAGCAGCGTAGGGACTAGCGGGGGGGCAGACAATGAGCAGTTCTTC
TRBV15	TRBJ2-2	NA	NA	CATQTGSIRGGELFF	TGTGCCACCCAAACAGGGTCAATACGGGGCGGGGAGCTGTTTTTT
TRBV28	TRBJ2-1	NA	NA	CASSEDTSSYNEQFF	TGTGCCAGCAGTGAGGACACTAGCTCCTACAATGAGCAGTTCTTC